The entry below describes one T cell receptor beta chain. This sample stems from a study of long-term antiretroviral therapy in people with HIV. Running of the v3.0 immunoSEQ assay took place at survey level. The method was immunoSEQ multiplex PCR; TCRdb's version includes in-frame clones alone and lacks a portion of them. The sample includes 20,000 to 30,000 clones, just over 85% of them seen just once. V lost 3 bases, J lost 6 bases, and 7 bases lay in between. CDR1 SEHNR and CDR2 FQNEAQ come from the germline V gene (reference sequence). CDR3 length: 12 residues. The material was unsorted PBMCs, obtained about 4.3 years after starting antiretroviral therapy. The chain combines TRBV7-9 with TRBJ2-3, with D possibly TRBD2 on 5 matching bases. The source of this sequence is a man in his thirties or forties with HIV. CDR3 residues: CASSLRVDTQYF. The CDR3 coding sequence is TGTGCCAGCAGCTTGAGGGTGGATACGCAGTATTTT.